The next 14 T cell receptor beta chains were all read from a single sample in a study of cytomegalovirus exposure and HLA in healthy donors (dated by TCRdb to about 2017). The protocol used for the library was the immunoSEQ multiplex PCR assay. The multiplex PCR relied on a mix of 60 forward primers for TCR Vbeta segments and 13 reverse primers for TCR Jbeta segments. TCRdb obtained this table from immuneACCESS and retained in-frame rearrangements with V and J assigned. These tables miss some clones; where compared with another copy, unresolved V genes account for less than half of the shortfall, and the remainder is unexplained. The sample yields about 190,000 clones; 77% were counted once. The ten largest make up approximately 2% of the sample. The sample consisted of PBMCs. Receptors originate from a woman aged 25-40 years in good health and CMV-seropositive.

Only a few counts were recorded for this clone. This sequence joins TRBV28 and TRBJ1-2; possible D gene TRBD1, 6 bases. Germline V gene lookup returns CDR1 MDHEN and CDR2 SYDVKM. V was cut by 3 bases and J by 5 bases, with 16 bases left in between. The CDR3 sequence is 15 residues long. CDR3 in amino acids: CASSFADRAFYGYTF. In DNA, the CDR3 is TGTGCCAGCAGTTTTGCGGACAGAGCCTTTTATGGCTACACCTTC.

The chain couples TRBV28 to TRBJ2-5; 11 positions agree with TRBD2. The CDR3 spans 15 residues. After removal of 5 bases from V and 1 base from J, the junction contained 3 bases not matched to a gene. Germline V gives CDR1 MDHEN, CDR2 SYDVKM. The CDR3 DNA follows: TGTGCCAGCAGTCGACTAGCGGGGCCCCAAGAGACCCAGTACTTC. Translated, it gives CASSRLAGPQETQYF.

J is TRBJ1-6 and V is TRBV7-9, with D unresolved. There are 14 residues in the CDR3. Trimming shortened V by 1 base and J by 9 bases, and 10 bases separated the two germline ends. Germline loops: CDR1 SEHNR, CDR2 FQNEAQ (reference sequence). CDR3 DNA: TGTGCCAGCAGCTTAGGGAAGGCGGGTTCACCCCTCCACTTT. Its translation: CASSLGKAGSPLHF.

The chain employs TRBV7-9 and TRBJ2-3, with 9 bases aligning to TRBD2. V dropped 3 bases and J dropped 0; count of bases not matched to a gene: 4. The CDR3 is made up of 16 amino acids. Germline CDR1 and CDR2: SEHNR and FQNEAQ (reference sequence). The CDR3 DNA reads TGTGCCAGCAGCTTCGGCCTAGCGGGAAGCACAGATACGCAGTATTTT. It codes for CASSFGLAGSTDTQYF.

The chain has TRBV28 and TRBJ1-3; the match to TRBD1 covers 8 bases. Germline V lookup: CDR1 MDHEN, CDR2 SYDVKM. The CDR3 runs 15 residues. V shed 3 bases and J 2 bases; nucleotides not matched to a gene: 3. In DNA, the CDR3 is TGTGCCAGCAGTTTCAGGGGGCGGCCTGGAAACACCATATATTTT. Translation: CASSFRGRPGNTIYF.

This clone turned up a few times. The same CDR3 arises from other DNA sequences in this sample as well. V gene TRBV30 combines with J gene TRBJ1-4, with a tentative D call TRBD1 (5 bases). CDR3 length equals 12 residues. The V gene's germline CDR1 is GTSNPN and CDR2 SVGIG (reference sequence). V lost 0 bases, J lost 7 bases, and 6 bases lay in between. The CDR3 protein is CAWSVRGEKLFF. CDR3 DNA: TGTGCCTGGAGTGTAAGGGGTGAAAAACTGTTTTTT.

This chain links TRBV7-9 with TRBJ2-1, with TRBD1 matching over 7 bases. The germline CDR1 and CDR2 sequences are SEHNR and FQNEAQ (reference sequence). V gave up 2 bases and J gave up 6 bases; unmatched junction bases: 4. The CDR3 has 14 residues. The CDR3 loop is CASSLSYRGNEQFF. The CDR3, as DNA: TGTGCCAGCAGCTTATCGTACAGGGGCAATGAGCAGTTCTTC.

CDR3 in amino acids: CAWTLWGDPGNYGYTF. CDR3 nucleotides: TGTGCCTGGACCCTTTGGGGAGATCCCGGGAACTATGGCTACACCTTC. The gene calls are TRBV30 and TRBJ1-2; D call uncertain. V was shortened by 4 bases and J by 2 bases, with 20 bases between the two germline ends. Per the germline V gene, CDR1 is GTSNPN and CDR2 is SVGIG (reference sequence). The CDR3 extends over 16 amino acids.

The rearrangement joins TRBV6-5 to TRBJ1-4; no reliable D call. This CDR3 comprises 13 residues. The germline V and J ends were trimmed by 7 bases and 10 bases, with 16 bases remaining between them. Germline V gene sequence: CDR1 MNHEY, CDR2 SVGAGI. CDR3 protein: CASTGELGRKLFF. The CDR3 DNA follows: TGTGCCAGCACGGGTGAACTAGGGAGAAAACTGTTTTTT.

The table lists this clone with a count of one. The CDR3 DNA is TGTGCCAGAAGCAGGGACAGTCAGCATAACTATGGCTACACCTTC. Protein: CARSRDSQHNYGYTF. The V gene is TRBV5-3, the J gene TRBJ1-2, with TRBD1 identical over 7 bases. TRBV5-3 is treated as an ORF (open reading frame) with a function not yet certain. Trimming cost V 4 bases and J 1 base; bases outside gene matches: 7. The CDR3 spans 15 residues.

The chain recombines TRBV2 with TRBJ2-7, with 11 bases aligning to TRBD1. The CDR3 is made up of 14 amino acids. Trimming at V came to 6 bases and at J to 2 bases, leaving 3 bases not matched to a gene. Germline CDR1 and CDR2: SNHLY and FYNNEI. CDR3 region: CASSRDRGAYEQYF. CDR3 DNA: TGTGCCAGCAGCCGGGACAGGGGGGCCTACGAGCAGTACTTC.

V gene TRBV7-9 combines with J gene TRBJ1-6; D gene ambiguous. Germline V gene data show CDR1 as SEHNR and CDR2 as FQNEAQ (reference sequence). This CDR3 spans 14 amino acids. Trimming removed 0 bases from V and 8 bases from J, with 8 bases in between. The CDR3 DNA sequence: TGTGCCAGCAGCTTAGCATACATGGATTCACCCCTCCACTTT. Its protein is CASSLAYMDSPLHF.

This chain joins TRBV6-5 and TRBJ1-5, with unresolved D. From germline, CDR1 is MNHEY and CDR2 SVGAGI. CDR3 length equals 15 residues. Trimming shortened V by 6 bases and J by 7 bases, and 19 bases separated the two germline ends. CDR3 in amino acids: CASSPAGGWGQPQHF. The CDR3 DNA is TGTGCCAGCAGCCCCGCGGGAGGCTGGGGACAGCCCCAGCATTTT.

This clone occurred a few times. J is TRBJ2-2 and V is TRBV9; maybe TRBD1 (6 bases). V shed 5 bases and J shed 1 base, with 12 bases lying between them. The CDR3 has 15 residues. Germline CDR1 and CDR2: SGDLS and YYNGEE. The CDR3 loop reads CASSWGPMNTGELFF. The CDR3 region has the DNA TGTGCCAGCAGTTGGGGGCCGATGAACACCGGGGAGCTGTTTTTT.